Each of the 22 T cell receptor beta chains below was sequenced from the same sample in a study of blood T cells in healthy people across ages (dated by TCRdb to 2015 to 2017). The library was generated by 5' RACE. Sequencing took place on an Illumina HiSeq 2500. A second PCR of about 7 to 12 cycles was run with a J-beta primer mix and a sample-barcoded 5' primer. The public reads were reanalyzed by TCRdb: fastp trimming at Q25, MiXCR alignment, in-frame beta chains only. Each CDR3 protein gets just one entry, which takes the most common genes and DNA from the rows behind it. This sample has 700,000 to 800,000 distinct CDR3 sequences in its table, and around 46% of those were observed once. The ten largest clones represent 20% to 25% of the sample. Sequencing was done on a sample of blood. All receptors derive from a woman aged 55-70 years in good health.

This clonotype was counted a few times. This chain connects TRBV9 to TRBJ1-1, with no clear D. The CDR3 extends over 11 amino acids. Germline assignment: CDR1 SGDLS and CDR2 YYNGEE. V lost 7 bases and J 10 bases, leaving 14 bases between the germline ends. CDR3 region: CASGTPEGAFF. The CDR3 nucleotides read TGTGCCAGCGGTACCCCGGAAGGAGCTTTCTTT.

The table lists this clonotype with a few counts. CDR3 sequence: CASLGGNAYNEQFF. CDR3 coding DNA: TGTGCCAGCCTAGGGGGGAACGCCTACAATGAGCAGTTCTTC. The chain joins TRBV12-3 or TRBV12-4 to TRBJ2-1, with D tentatively TRBD1 or TRBD2 (6 bases each). Trimming removed 8 bases from V and 2 bases from J, with 13 bases in between. The CDR3 extends over 14 amino acids.

This clonotype showed up many times. CDR3 region: CASSLPRETQYF. The CDR3 DNA reads as TGTGCCAGCAGTCTCCCAAGAGAGACCCAGTACTTC. This rearrangement joins TRBV6-2 or TRBV6-3 to TRBJ2-5; D is undetermined. In germline, CDR1 is MNHEY, CDR2 SVGEGT. CDR3 size: 12 residues. V lost 5 bases to trimming and J lost 4 bases, with 8 bases between them.

This clonotype appeared many times. The chain carries TRBV29-1 and TRBJ2-5; unclear D gene. V lost 3 bases and J lost 3, with 8 bases in between. CDR3 length equals 12 residues. The germline gives CDR1 SQVTM, CDR2 ANQGSEA. The CDR3 DNA reads TGCAGCGTTGAGTTCCAGGAAGAGACCCAGTACTTC. It specifies CSVEFQEETQYF.

V usage is TRBV7-8 and J usage is TRBJ2-1; 8 bases are shared with TRBD1. The CDR3 extends over 18 amino acids. V was clipped by 6 bases and J by 8 bases; unmatched bases: 21. Germline values: CDR1 SGHVS, CDR2 FQNEAQ. In nucleotides, the CDR3 is TGTGCCAGCAGTCAGAGGGATGGGACGGGACAGGCTATGTATGAGCAGTTCTTC. This gives the protein CASSQRDGTGQAMYEQFF.

The chain uses TRBV20-1 and TRBJ2-3; 7 bases are a match to TRBD2. This CDR3 is built from 15 residues. J was trimmed by 14 bases and V by 2 bases; bases with no gene match: 19. Germline V gives CDR1 DFQATT, CDR2 SNEGSKA (reference sequence). CDR3 sequence: CSARPASGRHRYAYF. As DNA, the CDR3 is TGCAGTGCTAGACCGGCTAGCGGTCGGCACAGATACGCGTATTTT.

Notes on this clonotype: This may stem from a read error, because a much larger clone lies one nucleotide away. The chain recombines TRBV12-3 or TRBV12-4 with TRBJ1-2; the D is unclear. CDR3 length: 10 amino acids. Trimming removed 3 bases from V and 8 bases from J, with 4 bases in between. Written as DNA, the CDR3 is TGTGCCAGCAGTTTTACGGGCTACACCTTC. This encodes CASSFTGYTF.

At least ten counts were recorded for this clonotype. The rearrangement uses TRBV20-1 and TRBJ2-1; 7 bases agree with TRBD2. Germline CDR1 DFQATT, CDR2 SNEGSKA (reference sequence). The CDR3 covers 14 residues. With 3 bases clipped from V and 6 bases from J, the junction kept 8 bases outside the gene matches. CDR3 nucleotide sequence: TGCAGTGCTAGTGGGGGGACTACCCTCAATGAGCAGTTCTTC. As protein: CSASGGTTLNEQFF.

This clonotype has just one count. This chain links TRBV27 with TRBJ2-7; the match to TRBD2 covers 7 bases. This CDR3 has 16 residues. CDR1 is MNHEY and CDR2 is SMNVEV in the germline V gene (reference sequence). V was clipped by 7 bases and J by 7 bases; unmatched bases: 19. CDR3 sequence: CASNVKLATKSHEQYF. CDR3 nucleotide sequence: TGTGCCAGCAACGTAAAACTAGCGACCAAAAGCCATGAGCAGTACTTC.

The chain employs TRBV15 and TRBJ2-3; 11 nucleotides agree with TRBD2. V lost 0 bases, J lost 5 bases, and 1 base stayed unmatched. The CDR3 runs 15 residues. The germline V gene encodes CDR1 LNHNV and CDR2 YYDKDF (reference sequence). CDR3 nucleotide sequence: TGTGCCACCAGCAGAGAACTAGCGGGAGTAGATACGCAGTATTTT. This gives the protein CATSRELAGVDTQYF.

This clonotype was detected a few times. V and J are TRBV4-1 and TRBJ2-1; 8 bases agree with TRBD2. Germline CDR1 MGHRA, CDR2 YSYEKL. This CDR3 comprises 15 residues. With 5 bases clipped from V and 8 bases from J, the junction kept 11 bases outside the gene matches. CDR3 DNA sequence: TGCGCCAGCAGCTTCCAGGACCGGGGGGGGTATGAGCAGTTCTTC. It is translated as CASSFQDRGGYEQFF.

Only a few counts were recorded for this clonotype. This rearrangement joins TRBV6-5 to TRBJ2-7, with 9 bases aligning to TRBD2. CDR3 size: 17 residues. Germline assignment: CDR1 MNHEY and CDR2 SVGAGI. V trimming: 4 bases; J trimming: 1 base; junction bases outside the gene matches: 11. CDR3 nucleotides: TGTGCCAGCAGTTCCCCTGGGGGGCGGGAGGGATCCTACGAGCAGTACTTC. It yields the protein CASSSPGGREGSYEQYF.

The chain has TRBV6-5 and TRBJ1-5, with 7 bases fitting TRBD1. The ends lost 4 bases at V and 5 bases at J; junction bases unmatched: 5. The CDR3 is 14 amino acids. CDR1 and CDR2 from the germline V gene are MNHEY and SVGAGI. CDR3 in DNA: TGTGCCAGCAGTTTAGGGACAGCTTATCAGCCCCAGCATTTT. Translation gives CASSLGTAYQPQHF.

This clonotype was detected ten times or more. This chain connects TRBV9 to TRBJ2-3; D is uncertain. The CDR3 sequence is 13 residues long. Trimming took 3 bases from V and 4 from J, leaving 9 bases between them. Per germline, CDR1 SGDLS and CDR2 YYNGEE. In DNA form, the CDR3 reads TGTGCCAGCAGCGCGGACGCCCCAGATACGCAGTATTTT. Amino acid sequence: CASSADAPDTQYF.

The genes are TRBV2 and TRBJ2-5; TRBD2 is a possible D gene (6 bases). The end of the DNA is better explained by TRBJ2-7, so the J call may be wrong. The CDR3 is 13 amino acids. Germline values: CDR1 SNHLY, CDR2 FYNNEI. For the CDR3, the DNA is TGTGCCAGCAACAAAGGGAGGACTTACGAGCAGTACTTC. The encoded protein is CASNKGRTYEQYF.

The chain recombines TRBV7-8 with TRBJ2-1; TRBD1 aligns across 7 bases. Trimming took 6 bases from V and 1 from J; bases not matched to a gene: 9. CDR3 length: 16 amino acids. From germline, CDR1 is SGHVS and CDR2 FQNEAQ. The CDR3 DNA follows: TGTGCCAGCAGTCCCCGCCGGGACAGTTCCTACAATGAGCAGTTCTTC. This codes for CASSPRRDSSYNEQFF.

This clonotype was detected a few times. The chain has TRBV12-3 or TRBV12-4 and TRBJ2-1; D not resolved. There are 15 residues in the CDR3. V lost 0 bases and J 1 base, leaving 7 bases between the germline ends. CDR3 coding DNA: TGTGCCAGCAGTTTAGCTAGTCAATCCTACAATGAGCAGTTCTTC. This encodes CASSLASQSYNEQFF.

The gene calls are TRBV12-3 or TRBV12-4 and TRBJ1-4; TRBD1 matches at 9 bases. The CDR3 extends over 15 amino acids. V was clipped by 5 bases and J by 6 bases; unmatched bases: 7. CDR3 DNA: TGTGCCAGCAGTCCCTTCGACAGGGGGGATGAAAAACTGTTTTTT. Amino acids: CASSPFDRGDEKLFF.

This clonotype was observed a handful of times. The chain uses TRBV7-8 and TRBJ2-2; D call uncertain. V lost 1 base, J lost 3 bases, and 6 bases lay in between. Germline V CDR1 and CDR2: SGHVS, FQNEAQ. The CDR3 loop spans 14 amino acids. Here the CDR3 DNA reads TGTGCCAGCAGCTTAGTCGTGGACACCGGGGAGCTGTTTTTT. This gives the protein CASSLVVDTGELFF.

The chain couples TRBV7-2 to TRBJ2-5; D is unclear. Germline CDR1 and CDR2: SGHTA and FQGNSA. The CDR3 is 12 residues long. V dropped 3 bases and J dropped 4 bases, with 6 bases sitting between them. This CDR3 reads CASSFVGETQYF. CDR3 nucleotide sequence: TGTGCCAGCAGCTTTGTTGGAGAGACCCAGTACTTC.

The rearrangement uses TRBV4-3 and TRBJ2-7; the D gene is possibly TRBD2 (6 bases). Germline assignment: CDR1 LGHNA and CDR2 YSLEER. Trimming shortened V by 0 bases and J by 3 bases, and 9 bases separated the two germline ends. The CDR3 runs 14 residues. This chain's CDR3 is CASSQELEGYEQYF. The CDR3 DNA follows: TGCGCCAGCAGCCAAGAGTTGGAGGGCTACGAGCAGTACTTC.

This clonotype has only a few counts. The chain links TRBV12-3 or TRBV12-4 to TRBJ2-7; possibly TRBD1 for D (5 bases). The CDR3 contains 13 residues. V gave up 7 bases and J gave up 6 bases, with 16 bases separating them. CDR3 DNA: TGTGCCAGCAAGTTCCGGACACCGTCCGAGCAGTACTTC. This encodes CASKFRTPSEQYF.